Sequencing of this T cell receptor beta chain was carried out in a study of T cells after posttransplantation cyclophosphamide. Findings of the study overall: Later post-transplant blood repertoires were often dominated by donor CD8+ memory clones. After PTCy, TRB diversity resembled that of CNI/methotrexate controls. TRB overlap between skin or GI tissue T cells and blood was limited.

This clone was seen ten or more times. Its specificity is not known. The V gene lost 3 bases and the J gene lost 4 bases, with 9 bases spanning the gap. Germline CDR1 reads LNHDA; CDR2 reads SQIVND (reference sequence). This CDR3 contains 13 residues. A marrow graft followed busulfan-fludarabine conditioning, with cyclophosphamide on days +3 and +4. Repertoires were generated with immunoSEQ multiplex PCR, while TCRdb's copy carries only in-frame clones and drops some. The sample contains 3,000 or so clones, none of them singletons. The V call is TRBV19, the J call TRBJ1-2; D is unresolved. This TCR derives from a male patient between 60 and 69 years old who received an allogeneic stem cell transplant from a related donor and was CMV-positive. These T cells may partly come from the graft donor. The sequences come from PBMCs, collected after allogeneic stem cell transplant with posttransplant cyclophosphamide. CDR3 sequence reads: CASSISLLYGYTF. For the CDR3, the DNA is TGTGCCAGTAGTATTTCACTGCTCTATGGCTACACCTTC.